These 30 T cell receptor beta chains came from one sample sequenced in a study of OX40 agonist ivuxolimab in advanced cancers. The assay was immunoSEQ multiplex PCR, and TCRdb's table has in-frame clones only and misses some. The repertoire has some 28,000 clones, 70% to 90% of them found once; the top ten carry 28%. This specimen consisted of CD4+ or CD8+ T cells sorted from blood, obtained in a trial of the OX40 agonist ivuxolimab. The receptors come from an adult with an advanced solid tumor such as melanoma, head and neck, liver or kidney cancer.

The chain recombines TRBV27 with TRBJ2-7; D unresolved. Germline V lookup: CDR1 MNHEY, CDR2 SMNVEV (reference sequence). The V gene lost 3 bases and the J gene lost 1 base, with 4 bases spanning the gap. The CDR3 has 12 residues. The CDR3 DNA sequence: TGTGCCAGCAGTTTCAATTCCTACGAGCAGTACTTC. This gives the protein CASSFNSYEQYF.

This sequence joins TRBV7-9 and TRBJ2-7, with TRBD1 as a possible D gene (5 bases). Between the trimmed V and J ends, which lost 5 bases and 2 bases, there was a span of 10 bases. Per the germline V gene, CDR1 is SEHNR and CDR2 is FQNEAQ (reference sequence). This CDR3 has 13 amino acids. Here the CDR3 DNA reads TGTGCCAGCAGCCCTGACAGAACCTACGAGCAGTACTTC. Translation: CASSPDRTYEQYF.

This clone was seen a few times. J is TRBJ2-7 and V is TRBV9; unclear D gene. The CDR3 sequence is 13 residues long. Germline V lookup: CDR1 SGDLS, CDR2 YYNGEE. Trimming shortened V by 0 bases and J by 6 bases, and 10 bases separated the two germline ends. The CDR3: CASSVEAPGEQYF. CDR3 DNA: TGTGCCAGCAGCGTAGAGGCTCCGGGCGAGCAGTACTTC.

The rearrangement uses TRBV14 and TRBJ2-7; D ambiguous. The CDR3 length is 14 residues. Trimming took off 3 bases at V and 2 bases at J, with 11 bases between the two ends. Germline V gene sequence: CDR1 SGHDN, CDR2 FVKESK. CDR3 sequence: CASSHLGLAYEQYF. The CDR3 DNA sequence: TGTGCCAGCAGCCATCTCGGTTTGGCCTACGAGCAGTACTTC.

V gene TRBV9 combines with J gene TRBJ2-5; D perhaps matches TRBD2 (6 bases). CDR1 is SGDLS and CDR2 is YYNGEE in the germline V gene. This CDR3 is 15 amino acids long. V lost 0 bases to trimming and J lost 7 bases, with 16 bases between them. CDR3 in amino acids: CASSVEAVDSGTQYF. The CDR3, as DNA: TGTGCCAGCAGCGTAGAGGCCGTGGATAGCGGGACCCAGTACTTC.

V gene TRBV6-5 combines with J gene TRBJ2-1; no clear D gene. V was cut by 5 bases and J by 10 bases, with 18 bases left in between. The CDR3 runs to 14 residues. Per germline, CDR1 MNHEY and CDR2 SVGAGI. CDR3 sequence (DNA): TGTGCCAGCAGTCTTTACACGGGCGTCGAGGAGCAGTTCTTC. Protein sequence: CASSLYTGVEEQFF.

This clone appeared a few times. The chain is built from TRBV19 and TRBJ1-6; maybe TRBD1 (5 bases). Trimming pared 10 bases from V and 12 bases from J, leaving 13 bases between. CDR3 length equals 11 residues. Germline V CDR1 and CDR2: LNHDA, SQIVND (reference sequence). The CDR3 is CATLRGRPLHF. The CDR3 nucleotides are TGTGCCACCCTAAGGGGTAGACCCCTCCACTTT.

V and J are TRBV7-9 and TRBJ1-2; D gene unclear. This CDR3 contains 13 residues. Germline loops: CDR1 SEHNR, CDR2 FQNEAQ (reference sequence). Between the trimmed V and J ends, which lost 1 base and 6 bases, there was a span of 9 bases. CDR3 residues: CASSLGVSNGYTF. The CDR3 nucleotides read TGTGCCAGCAGCTTAGGGGTCAGTAATGGCTACACCTTC.

CDR3 DNA: TGTGCCAGCAGCTCCACACGGGGTGCGGGCATTTTGGGGGAGCAGTACTTC. It specifies CASSSTRGAGILGEQYF. The chain recombines TRBV7-9 with TRBJ2-7; D is perhaps TRBD2 (5 bases). The CDR3 contains 17 residues. Per germline, CDR1 SEHNR and CDR2 FQNEAQ (reference sequence). The V gene lost 4 bases and the J gene lost 7 bases, with 26 bases spanning the gap.

The chain couples TRBV19 to TRBJ2-7; 7 nucleotides agree with TRBD2. The CDR3 runs 15 residues. The V segment lost 5 bases and the J segment 4 bases; nucleotides outside the gene matches: 11. The germline CDR1 and CDR2 sequences are LNHDA and SQIVND (reference sequence). The CDR3 bases are TGTGCCAGTAGTCCGCCCCACAGCGGGGTATACGAGCAGTACTTC. This encodes CASSPPHSGVYEQYF.

The chain carries TRBV7-9 and TRBJ2-7; TRBD1 or TRBD2 may be the D gene (5 bases each). The CDR3 totals 15 residues. In germline, CDR1 is SEHNR, CDR2 FQNEAQ (reference sequence). Trimming stripped 2 bases from V and 2 bases from J, with 13 bases between. The chain's CDR3 is CASSLTRDGPYEQYF. In DNA, the CDR3 is TGTGCCAGCAGCTTAACCCGGGACGGACCCTACGAGCAGTACTTC.

V is TRBV18 and J is TRBJ2-7, with 10 nucleotides matching TRBD1. Germline lookup yields CDR1 KGHSH and CDR2 LQKENI. Trimming removed 3 bases from V and 2 bases from J; junction bases left unmatched: 4. This CDR3 spans 15 amino acids. The CDR3 DNA reads as TGTGCCAGCTCACCGACCGGGACAGGGGCCTACGAGCAGTACTTC. Its translation: CASSPTGTGAYEQYF.

J is TRBJ1-2 and V is TRBV7-9; no reliable D call. Trimming removed 1 base at V and 2 bases at J, with 8 bases between. There are 14 residues in the CDR3. Germline V gene lookup returns CDR1 SEHNR and CDR2 FQNEAQ (reference sequence). The CDR3 sequence: CASSLGSENYGYTF. CDR3 nucleotides: TGTGCCAGCAGCTTAGGCTCAGAAAACTATGGCTACACCTTC.

The rearrangement uses TRBV29-1 and TRBJ1-2, with a possible D match to TRBD1 (5 bases). V lost 1 base and J lost 8, with 14 bases in between. Germline lookup yields CDR1 SQVTM and CDR2 ANQGSEA. The CDR3 length is 13 residues. For the CDR3, the DNA is TGCAGCGTTGAAGCAGGGACTCGGGGAGGCTACACCTTC. This translates into CSVEAGTRGGYTF.

This clone has a handful of counts. This rearrangement joins TRBV7-8 to TRBJ2-1; TRBD2 matches at 9 bases. J gave up 7 bases and V 1 base, and 5 bases lay outside the gene matches. The CDR3 extends over 15 amino acids. In germline, CDR1 is SGHVS, CDR2 FQNEAQ. The CDR3 nucleotides are TGTGCCAGCAGCTTAGTTGCGGGGGGGAGTAATGAGCAGTTCTTC. Translation gives CASSLVAGGSNEQFF. The variable domain in full, completed from reference TRBV7-8 and TRBJ2-1, reads GAGVSQSPRYKVAKRGQDVALRCDPISGHVSLFWYQQALGQGPEFLTYFQNEAQLDKSGLPSDRFFAERPEGSVSTLKIQRTQQEDSAVYLCASSLVAGGSNEQFFGPGTRLTVL.

This chain uses TRBV11-3 with TRBJ2-5; D gene uncertain. The V end was cut by 0 bases, the J end by 2 bases, with 10 bases between. CDR1 is SGHNT and CDR2 is YENEEA in the germline V gene. The CDR3 is made up of 15 amino acids. This chain's CDR3 is CASSLDQTGQETQYF. DNA for the CDR3: TGTGCCAGCAGCTTAGATCAGACCGGGCAAGAGACCCAGTACTTC.

The V gene is TRBV4-2, the J gene TRBJ2-7, with 12 bases fitting TRBD1. The germline gives CDR1 LGHNA, CDR2 YNFKEQ. The J segment lost 6 bases and the V segment lost 0 bases, leaving 12 bases of the junction unmatched. This CDR3 region has 18 residues. DNA of the CDR3: TGTGCCAGCAGCCAAGATTGGGGACAGGGGGCGCGATCGGGCGAGCAGTACTTC. This encodes CASSQDWGQGARSGEQYF.

This clone was observed once. This chain links TRBV6-5 with TRBJ2-7; 9 bases agree with TRBD1. The CDR3 covers 16 residues. Germline V lookup: CDR1 MNHEY, CDR2 SVGAGI. V lost 4 bases, J lost 5 bases, and 12 bases stayed unmatched. The DNA for the CDR3 is TGTGCCAGCAGTTTCGCCGGGACAGGGTGGGGCGACGAGCAGTACTTC. Translating gives CASSFAGTGWGDEQYF.

The chain recombines TRBV9 with TRBJ2-7; 11 bases line up with TRBD1. This CDR3 has 14 residues. The germline V gene encodes CDR1 SGDLS and CDR2 YYNGEE. Trimming removed 3 bases from V and 6 bases from J; junction bases left unmatched: 5. The CDR3 DNA sequence: TGTGCCAGCAGCGGGGGACAGGGGGTCCCCGAGCAGTACTTC. Residues: CASSGGQGVPEQYF.

The chain couples TRBV7-9 to TRBJ1-2; 9 bases map to TRBD1. The V segment lost 5 bases and the J segment 3 bases; nucleotides outside the gene matches: 1. The CDR3 totals 13 residues. The germline CDR1 and CDR2 sequences are SEHNR and FQNEAQ (reference sequence). CDR3 nucleotides: TGTGCCAGCAGCACAGGGGGCTACTATGGCTACACCTTC. It yields the protein CASSTGGYYGYTF.

This clone was seen a handful of times. The chain employs TRBV29-1 and TRBJ2-7; 8 nucleotides align to TRBD1. Germline V gene data show CDR1 as SQVTM and CDR2 as ANQGSEA. After removal of 8 bases from V and 0 bases from J, the junction contained 9 bases not matched to a gene. The CDR3 totals 14 residues. CDR3 DNA: TGCAGCTTTATGGGGACAGGAAGCTCCTACGAGCAGTACTTC. This translates into CSFMGTGSSYEQYF.

J is TRBJ2-1 and V is TRBV6-1; 7 bases are shared with TRBD1. CDR3 length: 15 residues. V shed 7 bases and J 3 bases; nucleotides not matched to a gene: 9. Germline V CDR1 and CDR2: MNHNS, SASEGT. The CDR3 nucleotides read TGTGCCAGCACGACCGGGACAGTAATCTACAATGAGCAGTTCTTC. Its protein is CASTTGTVIYNEQFF.

The genes are TRBV29-1 and TRBJ2-5, with 8 nucleotides matching TRBD1. The CDR3 is made up of 19 amino acids. J gave up 0 bases and V 0 bases, and 15 bases lay outside the gene matches. Germline V gene lookup returns CDR1 SQVTM and CDR2 ANQGSEA. The CDR3 nucleotides read TGCAGCGTTGAAGATCGAGATAAAACAGGGGGGCTTTACCAAGAGACCCAGTACTTC. This translates into CSVEDRDKTGGLYQETQYF. Together with reference TRBV29-1 and TRBJ2-5, the CDR3 gives the full variable domain: SAVISQKPSRDICQRGTSLTIQCQVDSQVTMMFWYRQQPGQSLTLIATANQGSEATYESGFVIDKFPISRPNLTFSTLTVSNMSPEDSSIYLCSVEDRDKTGGLYQETQYFGPGTRLLVL.

The chain links TRBV10-3 to TRBJ1-1; D is perhaps TRBD1 (6 bases). This CDR3 spans 15 amino acids. Deletions cut 3 bases from V and 0 bases from J, with 11 bases between. Germline V gives CDR1 ENHRY, CDR2 SYGVKD. The CDR3 protein is CAISEPQGMNTEAFF. CDR3 DNA sequence: TGTGCCATCAGTGAACCACAGGGCATGAACACTGAAGCTTTCTTT.

The chain has TRBV7-7 and TRBJ2-1, with D possibly being TRBD2 (6 bases). The ends were cut back, 5 bases at V and 0 bases at J, with 14 bases in the middle. The CDR3 is 16 amino acids. Germline V lookup: CDR1 SSHAT, CDR2 FNYEAQ (reference sequence). The DNA of the CDR3 is TGTGCCAGCAGCCTGGAAGGAGGGAGCTCCTACAATGAGCAGTTCTTC. This codes for CASSLEGGSSYNEQFF.

This clone has a count of ten or more. V and J are TRBV9 and TRBJ1-2; possible D gene TRBD1, 5 bases. Trimming removed 2 bases at V and 10 bases at J, with 12 bases between. Per the germline V gene, CDR1 is SGDLS and CDR2 is YYNGEE. CDR3 length equals 12 residues. In DNA, the CDR3 is TGTGCCAGCAGCGTGGTTCAGGGTTCCTACACCTTC. Encoded protein: CASSVVQGSYTF.

This clone appeared a few times. The V gene is TRBV12-5, the J gene TRBJ2-7, with 8 bases fitting TRBD2. Germline CDR1 LGHNT, CDR2 FRNRAP. This CDR3 has 14 residues. V shed 7 bases, J shed 6 bases, and the junction held 11 bases outside the gene matches. CDR3 DNA sequence: TGTGCTAGTGCCACAGCTAGCGGGTTTCTCGAGCAGTACTTC. Protein sequence: CASATASGFLEQYF.

The V call is TRBV27, the J call TRBJ2-7; 7 bases fit TRBD1. Germline-derived CDR1 and CDR2 are MNHEY and SMNVEV (reference sequence). The CDR3 is 14 residues long. Losses at the gene ends were 6 bases for V and 4 bases for J; bases not matched to a gene: 9. The CDR3 protein is CASSPTGLWYEQYF. The DNA of the CDR3 is TGTGCCAGCAGCCCGACAGGGTTATGGTACGAGCAGTACTTC.

V gene TRBV27 combines with J gene TRBJ2-7; D gene unclear. CDR1 and CDR2 (germline): MNHEY, SMNVEV (reference sequence). The ends were cut back, 7 bases at V and 1 base at J, with 11 bases in the middle. The CDR3 is made up of 13 amino acids. This CDR3 is CASIGGQSYEQYF. CDR3 coding DNA: TGTGCCAGCATTGGTGGGCAGTCCTACGAGCAGTACTTC.

This clone occurred once. The chain has TRBV6-1 and TRBJ1-1; possible D gene TRBD1, 6 bases. Germline CDR1 reads MNHNS; CDR2 reads SASEGT. Deletions cut 0 bases from V and 5 bases from J, with 19 bases between. The CDR3 runs 17 residues. CDR3 protein: CASSEAWTAEWGTEAFF. In DNA form, the CDR3 reads TGTGCCAGCAGTGAAGCTTGGACAGCTGAATGGGGAACTGAAGCTTTCTTT.